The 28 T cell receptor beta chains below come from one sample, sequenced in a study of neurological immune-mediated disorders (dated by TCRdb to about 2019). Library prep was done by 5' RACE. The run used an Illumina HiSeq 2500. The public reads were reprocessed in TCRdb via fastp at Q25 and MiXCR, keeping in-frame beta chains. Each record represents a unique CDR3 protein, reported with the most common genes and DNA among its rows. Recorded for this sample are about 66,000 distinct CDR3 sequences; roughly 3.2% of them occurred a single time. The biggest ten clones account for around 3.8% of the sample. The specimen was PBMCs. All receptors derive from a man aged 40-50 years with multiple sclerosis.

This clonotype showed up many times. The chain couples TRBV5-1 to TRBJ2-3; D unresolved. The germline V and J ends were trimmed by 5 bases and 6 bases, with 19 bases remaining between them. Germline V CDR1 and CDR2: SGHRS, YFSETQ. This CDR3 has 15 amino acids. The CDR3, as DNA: TGCGCCAGCAGTCGGACGGACCCTCGCGAGGATACGCAGTATTTT. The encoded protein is CASSRTDPREDTQYF.

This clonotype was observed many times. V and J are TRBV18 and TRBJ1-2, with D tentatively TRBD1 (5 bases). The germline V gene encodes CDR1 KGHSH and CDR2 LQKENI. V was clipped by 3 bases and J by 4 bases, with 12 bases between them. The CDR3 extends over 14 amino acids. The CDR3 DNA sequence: TGTGCCAGCTCACCGGCAGGTGGGGGCTATGGCTACACCTTC. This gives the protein CASSPAGGGYGYTF.

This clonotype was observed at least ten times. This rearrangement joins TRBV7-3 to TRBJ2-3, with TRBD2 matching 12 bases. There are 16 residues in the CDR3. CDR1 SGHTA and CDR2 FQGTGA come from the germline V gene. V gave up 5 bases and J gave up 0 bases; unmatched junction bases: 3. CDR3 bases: TGTGCCAGCAGCATTGGGACTAGCGGGAGCACAGATACGCAGTATTTT. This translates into CASSIGTSGSTDTQYF.

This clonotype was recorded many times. CDR3 residues: CASSYYGGDEKLFF. CDR3 nucleotides: TGTGCCAGCAGTTACTACGGGGGTGATGAAAAACTGTTTTTT. The V and J genes are TRBV6-5 and TRBJ1-4; D may be TRBD1 (5 bases). Germline V lookup: CDR1 MNHEY, CDR2 SVGAGI. This CDR3 has 14 amino acids. The ends were cut back, 1 base at V and 6 bases at J, with 9 bases in the middle.

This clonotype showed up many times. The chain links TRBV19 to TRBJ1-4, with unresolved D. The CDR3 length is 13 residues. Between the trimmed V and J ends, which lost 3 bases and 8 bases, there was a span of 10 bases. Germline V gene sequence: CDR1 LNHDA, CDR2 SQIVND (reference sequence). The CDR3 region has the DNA TGTGCCAGTAGTATCGTGACCTTCGAAAAACTGTTTTTT. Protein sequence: CASSIVTFEKLFF.

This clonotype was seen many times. In DNA form, the CDR3 reads TGTGCCAGCAAGGTGACAGCAAACACCGGGGAGCTGTTTTTT. Translated, it gives CASKVTANTGELFF. The V call is TRBV12-3 or TRBV12-4, the J call TRBJ2-2, with TRBD1 as a possible D gene (5 bases). Trimming took off 7 bases at V and 2 bases at J, with 11 bases between the two ends. The CDR3 length is 14 residues.

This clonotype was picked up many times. CDR3 nucleotides: TGTGCCAGCAGGTATCCGGTGGGGGCTAGCACAGATACGCAGTATTTT. Translation: CASRYPVGASTDTQYF. The gene calls are TRBV11-2 and TRBJ2-3; perhaps TRBD1 as D (6 bases). Germline V gene data show CDR1 as SGHAT and CDR2 as FQNNGV. The ends were cut back, 6 bases at V and 0 bases at J, with 16 bases in the middle. This CDR3 comprises 16 residues.

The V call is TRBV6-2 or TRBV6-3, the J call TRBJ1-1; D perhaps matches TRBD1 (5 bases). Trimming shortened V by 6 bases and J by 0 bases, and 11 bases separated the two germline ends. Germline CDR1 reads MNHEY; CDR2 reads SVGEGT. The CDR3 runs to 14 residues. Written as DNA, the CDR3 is TGTGCCAGCAGGAGGGACGGGGTGAACACTGAAGCTTTCTTT. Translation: CASRRDGVNTEAFF.

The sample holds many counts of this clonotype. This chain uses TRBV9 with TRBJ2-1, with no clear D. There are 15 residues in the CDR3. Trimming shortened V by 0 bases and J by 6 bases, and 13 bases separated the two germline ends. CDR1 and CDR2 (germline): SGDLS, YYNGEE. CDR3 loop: CASSVESLLSNEQFF. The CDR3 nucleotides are TGTGCCAGCAGCGTAGAGAGTCTTTTGTCCAATGAGCAGTTCTTC.

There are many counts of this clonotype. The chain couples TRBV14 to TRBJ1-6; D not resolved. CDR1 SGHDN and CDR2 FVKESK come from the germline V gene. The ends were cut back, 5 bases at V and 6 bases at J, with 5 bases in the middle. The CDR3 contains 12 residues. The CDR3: CASSRANSPLHF. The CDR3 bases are TGTGCCAGCAGCAGGGCTAATTCACCCCTCCACTTT.

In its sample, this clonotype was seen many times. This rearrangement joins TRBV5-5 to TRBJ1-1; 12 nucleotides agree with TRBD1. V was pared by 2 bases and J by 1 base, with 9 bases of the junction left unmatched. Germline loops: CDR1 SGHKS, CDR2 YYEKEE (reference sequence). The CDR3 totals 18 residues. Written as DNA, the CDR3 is TGTGCCAGCAGCTTTACCGGGACAGGGGGCGTCGGGAACACTGAAGCTTTCTTT. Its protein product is CASSFTGTGGVGNTEAFF.

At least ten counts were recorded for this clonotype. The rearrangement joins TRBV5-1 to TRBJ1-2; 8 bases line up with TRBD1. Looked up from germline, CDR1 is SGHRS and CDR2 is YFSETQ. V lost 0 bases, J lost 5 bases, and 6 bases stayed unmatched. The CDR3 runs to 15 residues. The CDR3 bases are TGCGCCAGCAGCTTGGCCACGGACAGGGAATATGGCTACACCTTC. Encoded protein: CASSLATDREYGYTF.

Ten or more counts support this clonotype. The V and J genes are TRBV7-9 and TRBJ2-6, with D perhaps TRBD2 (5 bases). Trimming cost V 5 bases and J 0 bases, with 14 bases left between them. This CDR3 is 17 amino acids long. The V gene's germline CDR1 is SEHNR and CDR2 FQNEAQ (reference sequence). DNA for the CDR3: TGTGCCAGCAGCCTCGGCGTCGGGGACTCTGGGGCCAACGTCCTGACTTTC. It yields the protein CASSLGVGDSGANVLTF.

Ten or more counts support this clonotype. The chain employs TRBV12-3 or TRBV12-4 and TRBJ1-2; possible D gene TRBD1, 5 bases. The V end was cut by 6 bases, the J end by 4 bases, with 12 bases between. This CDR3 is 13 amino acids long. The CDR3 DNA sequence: TGTGCCAGCAGCAGAGACAGTCTCTATGGCTACACCTTC. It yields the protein CASSRDSLYGYTF.

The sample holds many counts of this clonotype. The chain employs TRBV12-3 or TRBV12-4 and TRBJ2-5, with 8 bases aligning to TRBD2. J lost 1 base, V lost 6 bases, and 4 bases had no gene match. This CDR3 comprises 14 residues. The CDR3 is CASRFSGVQETQYF. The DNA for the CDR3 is TGTGCCAGCAGGTTTAGCGGGGTCCAAGAGACCCAGTACTTC.

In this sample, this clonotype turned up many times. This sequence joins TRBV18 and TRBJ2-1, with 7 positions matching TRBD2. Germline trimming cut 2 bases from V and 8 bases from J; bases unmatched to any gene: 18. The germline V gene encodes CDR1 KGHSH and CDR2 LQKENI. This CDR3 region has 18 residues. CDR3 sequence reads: CASSPVTSVASIRDEQFF. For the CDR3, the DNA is TGTGCCAGCTCACCAGTCACTAGCGTCGCATCTATAAGGGATGAGCAGTTCTTC.

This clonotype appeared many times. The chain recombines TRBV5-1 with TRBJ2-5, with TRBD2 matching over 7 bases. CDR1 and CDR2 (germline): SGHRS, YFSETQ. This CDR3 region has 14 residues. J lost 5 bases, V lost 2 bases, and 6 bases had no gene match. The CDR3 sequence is CASSFRGGLETQYF. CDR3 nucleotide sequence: TGCGCCAGCAGCTTCCGGGGAGGGCTGGAGACCCAGTACTTC.

The CDR3 sequence is CSVRTRASGNTIYF. DNA of the CDR3: TGCAGCGTGAGGACAAGGGCCTCTGGAAACACCATATATTTT. The chain links TRBV29-1 to TRBJ1-3; D may be TRBD1 (5 bases). V was cut by 6 bases and J by 0 bases, with 12 bases left in between. This CDR3 has 14 residues. Germline CDR1 and CDR2: SQVTM and ANQGSEA. Filled out from reference TRBV29-1 and TRBJ1-3, the complete variable domain reads SAVISQKPSRDICQRGTSLTIQCQVDSQVTMMFWYRQQPGQSLTLIATANQGSEATYESGFVIDKFPISRPNLTFSTLTVSNMSPEDSSIYLCSVRTRASGNTIYFGEGSWLTVV.

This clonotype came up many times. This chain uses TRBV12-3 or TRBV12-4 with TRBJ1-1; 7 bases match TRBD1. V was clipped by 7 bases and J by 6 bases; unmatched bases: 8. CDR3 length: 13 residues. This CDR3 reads CASNPTGRSEAFF. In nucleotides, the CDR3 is TGTGCCAGCAACCCGACAGGGAGGTCTGAAGCTTTCTTT.

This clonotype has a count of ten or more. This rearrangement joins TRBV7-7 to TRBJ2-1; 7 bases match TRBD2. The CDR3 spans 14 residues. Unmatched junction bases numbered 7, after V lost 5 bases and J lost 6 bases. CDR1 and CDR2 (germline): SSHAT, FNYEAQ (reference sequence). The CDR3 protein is CASSAGGRANEQFF. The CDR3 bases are TGTGCCAGCAGCGCCGGGGGGAGGGCCAATGAGCAGTTCTTC.

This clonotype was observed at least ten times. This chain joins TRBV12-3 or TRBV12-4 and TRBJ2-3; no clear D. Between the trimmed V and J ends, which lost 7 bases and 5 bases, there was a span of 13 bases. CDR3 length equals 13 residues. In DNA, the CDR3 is TGTGCCAGCACCCGACCGTTCCAAGATACGCAGTATTTT. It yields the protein CASTRPFQDTQYF.

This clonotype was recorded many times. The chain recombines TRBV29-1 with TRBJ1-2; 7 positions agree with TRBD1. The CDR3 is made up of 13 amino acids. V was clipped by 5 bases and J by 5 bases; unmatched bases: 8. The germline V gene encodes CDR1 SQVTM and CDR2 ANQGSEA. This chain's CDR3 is CSVSRQGPYGYTF. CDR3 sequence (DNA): TGCAGCGTTAGCCGACAGGGACCTTATGGCTACACCTTC.

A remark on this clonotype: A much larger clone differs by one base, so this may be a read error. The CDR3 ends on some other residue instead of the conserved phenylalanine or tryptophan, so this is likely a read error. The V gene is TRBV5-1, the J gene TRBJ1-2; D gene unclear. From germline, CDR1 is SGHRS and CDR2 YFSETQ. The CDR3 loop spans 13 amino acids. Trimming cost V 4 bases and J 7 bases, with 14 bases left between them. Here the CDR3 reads CASSTDVTGGYTY. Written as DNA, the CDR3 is TGCGCCAGCAGCACGGACGTAACGGGTGGCTACACCTAC.

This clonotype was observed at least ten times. The CDR3 region is CASISDRNFPYEQYF. CDR3 bases: TGTGCCAGCATATCAGACAGGAACTTTCCCTACGAGCAGTACTTC. The genes are TRBV6-6 and TRBJ2-7; D may be TRBD1 (6 bases). This CDR3 spans 15 amino acids. Trimming cost V 7 bases and J 2 bases, with 18 bases left between them. Germline V gene sequence: CDR1 MNHNY, CDR2 SVGAGI (reference sequence).

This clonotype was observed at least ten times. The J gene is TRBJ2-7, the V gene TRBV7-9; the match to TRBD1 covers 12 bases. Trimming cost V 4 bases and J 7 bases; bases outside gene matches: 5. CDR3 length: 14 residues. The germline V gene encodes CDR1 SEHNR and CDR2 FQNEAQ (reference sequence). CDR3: CASSSRDRGREQYF. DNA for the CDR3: TGTGCCAGCAGCTCCCGGGACAGGGGGCGTGAGCAGTACTTC.

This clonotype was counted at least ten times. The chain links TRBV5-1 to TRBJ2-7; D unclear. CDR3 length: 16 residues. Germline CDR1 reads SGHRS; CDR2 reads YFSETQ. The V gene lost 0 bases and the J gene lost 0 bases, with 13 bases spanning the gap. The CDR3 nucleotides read TGCGCCAGCAGCTTGGCGGGCCAGACCAGCTCCTACGAGCAGTACTTC. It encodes CASSLAGQTSSYEQYF.

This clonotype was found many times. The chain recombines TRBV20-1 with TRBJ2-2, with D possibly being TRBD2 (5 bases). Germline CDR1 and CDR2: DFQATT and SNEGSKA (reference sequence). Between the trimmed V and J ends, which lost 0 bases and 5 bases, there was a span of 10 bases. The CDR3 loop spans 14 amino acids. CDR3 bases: TGCAGTGCTAGAGATCTAGCTGTGACCGGGGAGCTGTTTTTT. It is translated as CSARDLAVTGELFF.

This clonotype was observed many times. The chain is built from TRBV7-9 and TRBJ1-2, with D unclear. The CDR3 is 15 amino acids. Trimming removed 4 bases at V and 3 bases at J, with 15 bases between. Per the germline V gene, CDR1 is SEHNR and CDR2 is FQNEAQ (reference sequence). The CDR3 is CASSSPGGGYYGYTF. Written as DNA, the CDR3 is TGTGCCAGCAGCTCCCCCGGCGGAGGGTACTATGGCTACACCTTC. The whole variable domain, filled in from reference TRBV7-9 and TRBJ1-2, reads DTGVSQNPRHKITKRGQNVTFRCDPISEHNRLYWYRQTLGQGPEFLTYFQNEAQLEKSRLLSDRFSAERPKGSFSTLEIQRTEQGDSAMYLCASSSPGGGYYGYTFGSGTRLTVV.